This T cell receptor beta chain was profiled in a study of cytomegalovirus exposure and HLA in healthy donors. Germline V CDR1 and CDR2: MRHNA, SNTAGT. The junction had 13 bases not matched to a gene; V was cut back by 7 bases and J by 7 bases. The CDR3 is 15 amino acids. 60 Vbeta and 13 Jbeta primers were used in PCR. Sequencing used immunoSEQ multiplex PCR; TCRdb keeps in-frame clones, though not all of them. The sample includes roughly 120,000 clones, over 65% of them seen just once. The count of this clone is one. This receptor was taken from a man aged 45-60 years in good health and CMV-seronegative. The sample taken for sequencing was PBMCs. V and J are TRBV6-4 and TRBJ2-1, with 7 bases fitting TRBD1. The CDR3 bases are TGTGCCAGCAATCCCGTTGCAGGGGGATTGAATGAGCAGTTCTTC. Protein: CASNPVAGGLNEQFF.